The present T cell receptor beta chain was sequenced within a study of blood T cell repertoires in COVID-19. Study-level information: Researchers got acute and convalescent COVID-19 samples from the United States, Italy and Spain. T cells, B-cell-depleted T cells, or PBMCs provided the cDNA or gDNA that served as material.

Germline V lookup: CDR1 MDHEN, CDR2 SYDVKM. V lost 7 bases to trimming and J lost 4 bases; unmatched junction nucleotides: 5. The CDR3 totals 13 residues. Authors' data handling: Cell counts per sample came from amplifying reference gene primers. Libraries were prepared by immunoSEQ multiplex PCR; TCRdb keeps only in-frame clonotypes and omits some of them. Clone size and the V and J calls come from that table; the DNA yielded D and trimming. The sample carries some 150,000 clones, roughly 87% recorded once. Sequencing was carried out using peripheral blood. The V call is TRBV28, the J call TRBJ2-7, with 9 positions matching TRBD1. This TCR was sampled from a woman aged 60-70 years who had recovered from COVID-19. CDR3 residues: CASNPGQGYEQYF. The DNA for the CDR3 is TGTGCCAGCAATCCAGGACAGGGGTACGAGCAGTACTTC.